These 17 T cell receptor beta chains share one sample of origin, sequenced in a study of OX40 agonist ivuxolimab in advanced cancers. The library was produced with the immunoSEQ multiplex PCR assay. Sourced from immuneACCESS, this table was stored by TCRdb with only in-frame sequences that have V and J called. A share of the clones is absent; for the studies checked, an unresolved V gene accounts for under half, and the remainder has no known explanation. The sample table holds some 35,000 clones, of which 70% to 85% were seen once. The top ten hold 22% of the sample. The starting material was CD4+ or CD8+ T cells sorted from blood, obtained in a trial of the OX40 agonist ivuxolimab. The origin of the receptors is an adult with an advanced solid tumor such as melanoma, head and neck, liver or kidney cancer.

V usage is TRBV7-2 and J usage is TRBJ2-5, with 11 bases identical to TRBD2. The CDR3 contains 18 residues. Germline trimming cut 0 bases from V and 4 bases from J; bases unmatched to any gene: 10. Germline CDR1 reads SGHTA; CDR2 reads FQGNSA. The CDR3 DNA reads as TGTGCCAGCAGCTTAGCGCGGAGGACTAGCGGGTTCGTAGAGACCCAGTACTTC. Its protein is CASSLARRTSGFVETQYF.

The chain couples TRBV7-6 to TRBJ1-3; TRBD1 matches at 12 bases. Germline assignment: CDR1 SGHVS and CDR2 FNYEAQ. With 1 base clipped from V and 4 bases from J, the junction kept 2 bases outside the gene matches. The CDR3 contains 16 residues. The CDR3 reads CASSLGGQGAGNTIYF. As DNA, the CDR3 is TGTGCCAGCAGCTTAGGGGGACAGGGGGCCGGAAACACCATATATTTT.

This rearrangement joins TRBV6-1 to TRBJ2-5; TRBD1 aligns across 9 bases. V shed 3 bases, J shed 2 bases, and the junction held 4 bases outside the gene matches. CDR3 length: 15 amino acids. The germline CDR1 and CDR2 sequences are MNHNS and SASEGT. CDR3 protein: CASSERDRAQETQYF. The CDR3 bases are TGTGCCAGCAGTGAGAGGGACAGGGCTCAAGAGACCCAGTACTTC.

In DNA, the CDR3 is TGTGCCAGCAGTACACAGGGATCGAATCAGCCCCAGCATTTT. Residues: CASSTQGSNQPQHF. The chain has TRBV6-5 and TRBJ1-5; D might be TRBD1 (6 bases). Germline V gene data show CDR1 as MNHEY and CDR2 as SVGAGI. The CDR3 loop spans 14 amino acids. The V and J ends lost 5 bases and 4 bases respectively, with 12 bases between them.

The CDR3 DNA reads as TGTGCCAGCAGTTCAGGGTCCCTAGCCAAAAACATTCAGTACTTC. Residues: CASSSGSLAKNIQYF. The gene calls are TRBV27 and TRBJ2-4, with D possibly being TRBD1 (5 bases). This CDR3 region has 15 residues. CDR1 and CDR2 from the germline V gene are MNHEY and SMNVEV (reference sequence). Trimming took off 4 bases at V and 0 bases at J, with 10 bases between the two ends.

This rearrangement joins TRBV9 to TRBJ1-4; weak D call: TRBD1 (6 bases). The CDR3 has 15 amino acids. Trimming stripped 5 bases from V and 3 bases from J, with 14 bases between. CDR1 and CDR2 from the germline V gene are SGDLS and YYNGEE. For the CDR3, the DNA is TGTGCCAGCAGTCCACAGGGTTGGGCTAATGAAAAACTGTTTTTT. As protein: CASSPQGWANEKLFF.

On this clone itself: Other nucleotide sequences in the sample specify the same CDR3. The V and J genes are TRBV9 and TRBJ2-3; D not certain. Trimming removed 1 base from V and 0 bases from J, with 9 bases in between. The CDR3 totals 15 residues. Germline assignment: CDR1 SGDLS and CDR2 YYNGEE. The CDR3 coding sequence is TGTGCCAGCAGCGTAACAAGACTTAGCACAGATACGCAGTATTTT. Translation gives CASSVTRLSTDTQYF.

The chain recombines TRBV5-4 with TRBJ1-1; TRBD1 is a possible D gene (6 bases). V shed 5 bases and J shed 4 bases, with 15 bases lying between them. CDR1 and CDR2 (germline): SGHNT, YYREEE (reference sequence). The CDR3 has 14 residues. CDR3 DNA: TGTGCCAGCAGTTCGACCGCAGGGGTCACTGAAGCTTTCTTT. This gives the protein CASSSTAGVTEAFF.

This clone is a singleton in its sample. This sequence joins TRBV9 and TRBJ1-2, with unresolved D. The V end was cut by 0 bases, the J end by 2 bases, with 8 bases between. This CDR3 is 14 amino acids long. The germline V gene encodes CDR1 SGDLS and CDR2 YYNGEE. The CDR3 DNA reads as TGTGCCAGCAGCGTAGCCAGCAAGAACTATGGCTACACCTTC. This translates into CASSVASKNYGYTF.

By frequency in the sample, this clone is medium-sized (0.01 to 0.1%). The CDR3 region is CASSPETKSSGNTIYF. The CDR3 nucleotides are TGTGCCAGCAGCCCCGAGACAAAGTCCTCTGGAAACACCATATATTTT. The chain has TRBV9 and TRBJ1-3; no reliable D call. The germline V gene has CDR1 SGDLS and CDR2 YYNGEE. The ends were cut back, 4 bases at V and 0 bases at J, with 14 bases in the middle. The CDR3 runs to 16 residues.

The chain combines TRBV19 with TRBJ2-7, with 10 bases matching TRBD2. V shed 5 bases, J shed 4 bases, and the junction held 8 bases outside the gene matches. The CDR3 length is 15 residues. The germline V gene encodes CDR1 LNHDA and CDR2 SQIVND (reference sequence). CDR3 sequence: CASSFRTSGTYEQYF. Written as DNA, the CDR3 is TGTGCCAGTAGTTTCCGGACTAGCGGAACTTACGAGCAGTACTTC.

This rearrangement joins TRBV7-2 to TRBJ1-6; no definite D call. The germline CDR1 and CDR2 sequences are SGHTA and FQGNSA. The CDR3 is made up of 17 amino acids. V lost 4 bases and J lost 2, with 15 bases in between. Here the CDR3 DNA reads TGTGCCAGCAGCTCAAGACCGGCGGGGACCTATAATTCACCCCTCCACTTT. It is translated as CASSSRPAGTYNSPLHF.

The V gene is TRBV7-2, the J gene TRBJ2-2, with 7 bases matching TRBD1. The CDR3 has 15 amino acids. The germline CDR1 and CDR2 sequences are SGHTA and FQGNSA. Germline trimming cut 4 bases from V and 8 bases from J; bases unmatched to any gene: 10. The CDR3 region is CASSSRTGPPGELFF. The CDR3 DNA sequence: TGTGCCAGCAGCTCTAGGACAGGTCCACCGGGGGAGCTGTTTTTT.

The chain uses TRBV7-7 and TRBJ2-3, with D possibly TRBD1 on 5 matching bases. V was shortened by 3 bases and J by 2 bases, with 9 bases between the two germline ends. The length of the CDR3 is 14 residues. Germline loops: CDR1 SSHAT, CDR2 FNYEAQ (reference sequence). The CDR3 DNA reads TGTGCCAGCAGCTTGGACATGATCACAGATACGCAGTATTTT. This codes for CASSLDMITDTQYF.

This rearrangement joins TRBV9 to TRBJ1-1; tentative D call: TRBD1 (5 bases). The CDR3 sequence is 13 residues long. Looked up from germline, CDR1 is SGDLS and CDR2 is YYNGEE. Trimming removed 3 bases at V and 7 bases at J, with 13 bases between. Here the CDR3 reads CASSARTFGEAFF. In DNA, the CDR3 is TGTGCCAGCAGCGCCCGGACATTCGGTGAAGCTTTCTTT.

CDR3 in DNA: TGTGCCAGCAACGGGGCCCGGAGCGAACTGTTTTTT. Encoded protein: CASNGARSELFF. V is TRBV2 and J is TRBJ2-2, with D possibly called TRBD1 or TRBD2 (5 bases each). Germline CDR1 and CDR2: SNHLY and FYNNEI. With 7 bases removed from V and 14 bases from J, the gap between germline ends came to 17 bases. The CDR3 spans 12 residues.

The chain employs TRBV7-2 and TRBJ1-2; maybe TRBD1 (6 bases). The CDR3 length is 13 residues. Germline CDR1 reads SGHTA; CDR2 reads FQGNSA. The ends were cut back, 7 bases at V and 4 bases at J, with 13 bases in the middle. In DNA form, the CDR3 reads TGTGCCAGCACCATAGACAGGTCCTATGGCTACACCTTC. The encoded protein is CASTIDRSYGYTF. The full variable domain, completed using reference TRBV7-2 and TRBJ1-2, is GAGVSQSPSNKVTEKGKDVELRCDPISGHTALYWYRQSLGQGLEFLIYFQGNSAPDKSGLPSDRFSAERTGGSVSTLTIQRTQQEDSAVYLCASTIDRSYGYTFGSGTRLTVV.